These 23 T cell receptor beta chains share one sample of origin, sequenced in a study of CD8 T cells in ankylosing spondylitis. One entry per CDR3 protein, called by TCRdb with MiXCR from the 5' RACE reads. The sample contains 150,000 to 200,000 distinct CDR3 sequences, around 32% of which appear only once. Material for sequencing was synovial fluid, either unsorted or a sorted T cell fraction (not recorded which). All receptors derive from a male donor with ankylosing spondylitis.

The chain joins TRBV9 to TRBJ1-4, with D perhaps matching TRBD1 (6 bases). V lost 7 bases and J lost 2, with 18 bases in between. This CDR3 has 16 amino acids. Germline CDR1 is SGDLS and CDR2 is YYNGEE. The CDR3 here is CASALGSGATNEKLFF. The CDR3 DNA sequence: TGTGCCAGCGCGCTCGGTTCGGGGGCGACTAATGAAAAACTGTTTTTT. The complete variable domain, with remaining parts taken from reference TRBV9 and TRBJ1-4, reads DSGVTQTPKHLITATGQRVTLRCSPRSGDLSVYWYQQSLDQGLQFLIQYYNGEERAKGNILERFSAQQFPDLHSELNLSSLELGDSALYFCASALGSGATNEKLFFGSGTQLSVL.

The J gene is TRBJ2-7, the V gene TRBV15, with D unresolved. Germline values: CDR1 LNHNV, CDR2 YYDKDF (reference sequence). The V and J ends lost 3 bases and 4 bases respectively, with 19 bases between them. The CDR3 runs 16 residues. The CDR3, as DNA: TGTGCCACCAGCAGTCGGTACATGGAACCCTTTTACGAGCAGTACTTC. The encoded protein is CATSSRYMEPFYEQYF.

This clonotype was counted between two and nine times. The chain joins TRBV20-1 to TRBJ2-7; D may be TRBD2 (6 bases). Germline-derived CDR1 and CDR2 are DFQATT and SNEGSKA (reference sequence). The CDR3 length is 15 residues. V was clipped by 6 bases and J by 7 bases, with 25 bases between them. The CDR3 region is CSAEGPSALSREQYF. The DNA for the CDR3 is TGCAGTGCCGAGGGCCCTAGCGCACTTTCGAGGGAGCAGTACTTC.

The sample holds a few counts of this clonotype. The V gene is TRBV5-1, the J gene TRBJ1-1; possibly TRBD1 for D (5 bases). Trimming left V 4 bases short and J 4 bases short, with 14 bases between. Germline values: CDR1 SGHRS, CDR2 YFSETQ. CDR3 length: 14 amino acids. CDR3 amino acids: CASSHGGVGTEAFF. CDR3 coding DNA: TGCGCCAGCAGCCATGGGGGAGTCGGCACTGAAGCTTTCTTT.

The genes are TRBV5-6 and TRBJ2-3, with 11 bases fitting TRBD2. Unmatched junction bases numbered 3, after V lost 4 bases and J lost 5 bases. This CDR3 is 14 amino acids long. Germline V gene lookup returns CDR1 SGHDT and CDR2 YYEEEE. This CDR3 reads CASSLTSGRDTQYF. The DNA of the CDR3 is TGTGCCAGCAGCCTTACTAGCGGGAGAGATACGCAGTATTTT. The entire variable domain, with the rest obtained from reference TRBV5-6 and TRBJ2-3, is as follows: DAGVTQSPTHLIKTRGQQVTLRCSPKSGHDTVSWYQQALGQGPQFIFQYYEEEERQRGNFPDRFSGHQFPNYSSELNVNALLLGDSALYLCASSLTSGRDTQYFGPGTRLTVL.

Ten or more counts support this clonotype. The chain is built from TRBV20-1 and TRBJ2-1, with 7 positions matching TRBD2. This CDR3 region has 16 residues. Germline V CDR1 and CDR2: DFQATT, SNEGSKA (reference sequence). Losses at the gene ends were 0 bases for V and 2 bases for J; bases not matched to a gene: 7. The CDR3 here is CSARDPSGNAYNEQFF. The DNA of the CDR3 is TGCAGTGCTAGAGATCCCAGCGGGAACGCCTACAATGAGCAGTTCTTC.

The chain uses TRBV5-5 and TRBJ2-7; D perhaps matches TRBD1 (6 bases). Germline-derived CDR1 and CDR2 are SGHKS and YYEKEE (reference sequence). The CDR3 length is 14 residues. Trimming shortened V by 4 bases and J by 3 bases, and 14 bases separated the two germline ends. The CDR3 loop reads CASSQGRNRYEQYF. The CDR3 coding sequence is TGTGCCAGCAGCCAGGGGCGGAACCGCTACGAGCAGTACTTC.

DNA for the CDR3: TGTGCCATCCGGGGGCAGGGTCATGCCTACGAGCAGTACTTC. Protein product: CAIRGQGHAYEQYF. The rearrangement links TRBV28 to TRBJ2-7; either TRBD1 or TRBD2 may fit D (6 bases each). Germline V gene data show CDR1 as MDHEN and CDR2 as SYDVKM. The CDR3 contains 14 residues. The V and J ends lost 10 bases and 2 bases respectively, with 18 bases between them.

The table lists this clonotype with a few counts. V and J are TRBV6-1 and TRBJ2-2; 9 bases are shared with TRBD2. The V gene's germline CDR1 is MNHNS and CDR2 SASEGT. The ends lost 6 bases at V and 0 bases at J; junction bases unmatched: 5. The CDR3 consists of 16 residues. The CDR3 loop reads CASSNSGSANTGELFF. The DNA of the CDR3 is TGTGCCAGCAGCAATAGCGGGAGCGCGAACACCGGGGAGCTGTTTTTT.

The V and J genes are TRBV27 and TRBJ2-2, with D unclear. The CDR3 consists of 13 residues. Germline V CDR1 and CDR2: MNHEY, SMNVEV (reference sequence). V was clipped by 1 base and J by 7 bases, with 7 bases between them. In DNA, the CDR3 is TGTGCCAGCAGTTTATGGAAAGGCGGGGAGCTGTTTTTT. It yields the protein CASSLWKGGELFF.

The CDR3 sequence is CASSLNPGGRRNEQYF. The CDR3 region has the DNA TGTGCCAGCAGCTTAAACCCAGGCGGGAGGAGAAACGAGCAGTACTTC. V usage is TRBV13 and J usage is TRBJ2-7; 8 positions agree with TRBD2. V lost 2 bases and J lost 5; bases outside the gene matches: 11. Germline CDR1 PRHDT, CDR2 FYEKMQ (reference sequence). This CDR3 is built from 16 residues.

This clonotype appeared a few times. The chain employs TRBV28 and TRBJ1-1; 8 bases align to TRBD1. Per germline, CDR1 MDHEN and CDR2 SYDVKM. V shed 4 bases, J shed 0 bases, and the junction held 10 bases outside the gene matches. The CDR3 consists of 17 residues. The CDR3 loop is CASSWEVRTGMNTEAFF. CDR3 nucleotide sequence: TGTGCCAGCAGTTGGGAGGTTAGGACAGGGATGAACACTGAAGCTTTCTTT.

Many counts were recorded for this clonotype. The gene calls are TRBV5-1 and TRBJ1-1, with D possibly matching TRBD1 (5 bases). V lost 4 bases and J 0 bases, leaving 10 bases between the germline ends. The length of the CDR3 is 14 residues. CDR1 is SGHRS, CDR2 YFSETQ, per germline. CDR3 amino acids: CASSPGTLNTEAFF. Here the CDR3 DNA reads TGCGCCAGCAGCCCTGGGACGTTGAACACTGAAGCTTTCTTT.

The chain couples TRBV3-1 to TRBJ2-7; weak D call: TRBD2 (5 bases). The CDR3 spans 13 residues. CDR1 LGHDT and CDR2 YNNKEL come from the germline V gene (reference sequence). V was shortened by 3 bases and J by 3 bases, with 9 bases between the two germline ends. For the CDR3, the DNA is TGTGCCAGCAGCCACGATGGGAGCTACGAGCAGTACTTC. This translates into CASSHDGSYEQYF.

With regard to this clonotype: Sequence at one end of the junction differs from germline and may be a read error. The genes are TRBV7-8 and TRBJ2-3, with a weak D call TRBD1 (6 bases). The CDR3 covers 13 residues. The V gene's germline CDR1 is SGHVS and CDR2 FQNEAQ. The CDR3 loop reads CASSSGVRDTTNF. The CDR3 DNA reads TGTGCCAGCAGTTCAGGGGTCCGGGACACCACCAATTTT.

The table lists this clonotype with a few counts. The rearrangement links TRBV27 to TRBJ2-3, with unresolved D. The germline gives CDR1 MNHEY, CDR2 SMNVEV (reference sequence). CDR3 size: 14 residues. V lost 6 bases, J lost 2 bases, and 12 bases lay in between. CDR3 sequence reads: CASSPRPNTDTQYF. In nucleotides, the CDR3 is TGTGCCAGCAGCCCTCGACCCAACACAGATACGCAGTATTTT.

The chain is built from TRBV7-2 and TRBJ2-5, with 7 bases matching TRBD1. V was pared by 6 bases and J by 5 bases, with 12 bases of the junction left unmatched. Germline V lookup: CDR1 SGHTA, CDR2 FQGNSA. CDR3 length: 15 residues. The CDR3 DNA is TGTGCCAGCAGACTAGGCCGGGACAGCCTGGAGACCCAGTACTTC. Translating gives CASRLGRDSLETQYF.

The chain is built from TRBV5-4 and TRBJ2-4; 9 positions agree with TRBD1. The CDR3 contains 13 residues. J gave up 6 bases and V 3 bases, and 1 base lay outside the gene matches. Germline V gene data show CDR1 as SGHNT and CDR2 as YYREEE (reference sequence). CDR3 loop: CASSSGQGNIQYF. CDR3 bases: TGTGCCAGCAGCTCGGGACAGGGAAACATTCAGTACTTC.

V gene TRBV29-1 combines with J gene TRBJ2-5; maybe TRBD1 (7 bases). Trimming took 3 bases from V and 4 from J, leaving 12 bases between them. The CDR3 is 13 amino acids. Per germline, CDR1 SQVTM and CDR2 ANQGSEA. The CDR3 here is CSVEQGGGETQYF. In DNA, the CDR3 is TGCAGCGTTGAGCAGGGGGGAGGAGAGACCCAGTACTTC.

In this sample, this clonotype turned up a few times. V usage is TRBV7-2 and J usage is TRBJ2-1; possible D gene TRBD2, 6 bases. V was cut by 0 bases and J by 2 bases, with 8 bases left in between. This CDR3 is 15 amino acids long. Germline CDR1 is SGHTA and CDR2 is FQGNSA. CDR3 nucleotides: TGTGCCAGCAGCTTAGCTGCGGGGCCCTACAATGAGCAGTTCTTC. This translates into CASSLAAGPYNEQFF. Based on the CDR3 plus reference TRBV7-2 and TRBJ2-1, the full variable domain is GAGVSQSPSNKVTEKGKDVELRCDPISGHTALYWYRQSLGQGLEFLIYFQGNSAPDKSGLPSDRFSAERTGGSVSTLTIQRTQQEDSAVYLCASSLAAGPYNEQFFGPGTRLTVL.

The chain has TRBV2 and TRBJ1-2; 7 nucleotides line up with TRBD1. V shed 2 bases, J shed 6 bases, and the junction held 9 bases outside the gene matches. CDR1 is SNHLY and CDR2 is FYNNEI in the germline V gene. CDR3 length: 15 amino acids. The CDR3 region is CASSERAGGANGYTF. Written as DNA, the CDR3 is TGTGCCAGCAGTGAAAGGGCAGGGGGAGCAAATGGCTACACCTTC.

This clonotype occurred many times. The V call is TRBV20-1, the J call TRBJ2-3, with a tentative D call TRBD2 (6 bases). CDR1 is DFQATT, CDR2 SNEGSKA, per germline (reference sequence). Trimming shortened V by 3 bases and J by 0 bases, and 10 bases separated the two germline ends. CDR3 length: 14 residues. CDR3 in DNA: TGCAGTGCTAGCGGGGGAACTAGCACAGATACGCAGTATTTT. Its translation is CSASGGTSTDTQYF.

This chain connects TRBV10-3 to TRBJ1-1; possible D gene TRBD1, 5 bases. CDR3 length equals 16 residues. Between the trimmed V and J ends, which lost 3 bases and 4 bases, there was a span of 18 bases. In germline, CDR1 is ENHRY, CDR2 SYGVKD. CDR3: CAISDGQGEAFTEAFF. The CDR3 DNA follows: TGTGCCATCAGTGATGGTCAGGGTGAGGCGTTCACTGAAGCTTTCTTT.